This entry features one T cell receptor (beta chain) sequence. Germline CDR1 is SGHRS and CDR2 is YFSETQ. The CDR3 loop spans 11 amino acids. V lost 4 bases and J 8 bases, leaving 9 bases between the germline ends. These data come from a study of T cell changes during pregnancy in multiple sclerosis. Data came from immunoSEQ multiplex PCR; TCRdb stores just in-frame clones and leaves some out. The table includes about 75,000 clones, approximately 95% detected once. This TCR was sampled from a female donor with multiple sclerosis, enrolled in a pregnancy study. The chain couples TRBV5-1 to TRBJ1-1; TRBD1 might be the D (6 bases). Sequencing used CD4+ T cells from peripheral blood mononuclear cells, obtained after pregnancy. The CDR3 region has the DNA TGCGCCAGCAGCCGGGACAACGAAGCTTTCTTT. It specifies CASSRDNEAFF.